Listed below are T cell receptor beta chains from one sample, sequenced in a study of OX40 agonist ivuxolimab in advanced cancers. Data came from immunoSEQ multiplex PCR; TCRdb stores just in-frame clones and leaves some out. Of more than 70,000 clones listed, 85% to 95% are singletons. The source was CD4+ or CD8+ T cells sorted from blood, collected in a trial of the OX40 agonist ivuxolimab. These receptors were taken from an adult with an advanced solid tumor such as melanoma, head and neck, liver or kidney cancer. Each CDR3 is given with its conserved first and last residue. The D gene is left open where the match is weak. The listing skips clone size in some rows; elsewhere it reads once, few, many or a size class.

j_call d_call clone_size v_call cdr3_nt cdr3_aa
TRBJ2-2 . . TRBV11-3 TGTGCCAGCAGCTCCGGGACACCAAACACCGGGGAGCTGTTTTTT CASSSGTPNTGELFF
TRBJ1-5 TRBD1 . TRBV30 TGTGCCTGGAGCCACAGGGGGGGCAATCAGCCCCAGCATTTT CAWSHRGGNQPQHF
TRBJ1-5 . . TRBV6-5 TGTGCCAGCAGTTACTCTGGGGGGAGCAATCAGCCCCAGCATTTT CASSYSGGSNQPQHF
TRBJ1-2 . . TRBV2 TGTGCCAGCAGTGAAGGGGGAGCAAGCACCTATGGCTACACCTTC CASSEGGASTYGYTF
TRBJ2-5 . few TRBV5-1 TGCGCCAGCAGCTTTTCACGGGAGACCCAGTACTTC CASSFSRETQYF
TRBJ1-5 TRBD1 . TRBV6-5 TGTGCCACCGCGACCGGGACAGGGGCTCAGCCCCAGCATTTT CATATGTGAQPQHF
TRBJ2-3 TRBD2 . TRBV5-1 TGCGCCAGCTCCCCTCTGGCGACTAGCGGCACAGATACGCAGTATTTT CASSPLATSGTDTQYF
TRBJ1-1 . . TRBV30 TGTGCCTATACAGGGAGGGGGAACACTGAAGCTTTCTTT CAYTGRGNTEAFF
TRBJ2-5 . . TRBV10-3 TGTGCCATCAGTGGACAGCAGGAGACCCAGTACTTC CAISGQQETQYF
TRBJ1-1 . . TRBV2 TGTGCCAGCACCCGATCGTCGGGGGGCACTGAAGCTTTCTTT CASTRSSGGTEAFF
TRBJ2-7 TRBD2 . TRBV6-5 TGTGCCAGCAGCCCCGGGCTAGCGGGAGCCCACGAGCAGTACTTC CASSPGLAGAHEQYF
TRBJ2-7 TRBD2 . TRBV2 TGTGCCAGCAGGGTAAGAGCGGGGGAAAGCTCCTACGAGCAGTACTTC CASRVRAGESSYEQYF
TRBJ1-3 TRBD1 . TRBV2 TGTGCCAGCAGTGGAGACAGGGAACAGGCTGGAAACACCATATATTTT CASSGDREQAGNTIYF
TRBJ2-7 TRBD2 . TRBV2 TGTGCCAGCGGACAAAGGACTAGCGCATACGAGCAGTACTTC CASGQRTSAYEQYF
TRBJ2-5 TRBD1 . TRBV6-5 TGTGCCAGCAGTACCGACAGGGGGGAGACCCAGTACTTC CASSTDRGETQYF